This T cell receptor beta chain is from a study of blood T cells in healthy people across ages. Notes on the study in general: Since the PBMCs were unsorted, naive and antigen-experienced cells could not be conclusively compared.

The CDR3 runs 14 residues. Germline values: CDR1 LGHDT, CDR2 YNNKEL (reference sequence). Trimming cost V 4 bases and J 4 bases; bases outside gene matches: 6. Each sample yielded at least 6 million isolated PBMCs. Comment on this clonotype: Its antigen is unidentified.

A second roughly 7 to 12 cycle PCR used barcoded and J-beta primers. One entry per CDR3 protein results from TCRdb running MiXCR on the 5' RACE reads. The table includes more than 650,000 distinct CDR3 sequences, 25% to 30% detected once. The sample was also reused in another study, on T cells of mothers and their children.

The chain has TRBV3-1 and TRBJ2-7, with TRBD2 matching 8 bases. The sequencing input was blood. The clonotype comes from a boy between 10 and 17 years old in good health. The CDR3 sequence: CASSLGGGQYEQYF. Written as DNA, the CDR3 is TGTGCCAGCAGCCTCGGGGGGGGCCAGTACGAGCAGTACTTC.